This record covers a single T cell receptor beta chain. Trimming took 4 bases from V and 0 from J, leaving 9 bases between them. The CDR3 consists of 14 residues. From germline, CDR1 is SGDLS and CDR2 YYNGEE. This sample is part of a study of blood T cell repertoires in COVID-19. The table came from immunoSEQ multiplex PCR; TCRdb's copy has only in-frame clones and leaves some out. Altogether 130,000 to 150,000 clones are present, 88% being singletons, with the ten largest covering 1.2%. The chain combines TRBV9 with TRBJ2-3; tentatively, D is TRBD1 (5 bases). The sample was PBMCs or T cells enriched from blood (not recorded which). The TCR originated in a woman aged 30 to 39 with acute COVID-19. The CDR3 sequence is CASSPQGSTDTQYF. For the CDR3, the DNA is TGTGCCAGCAGCCCCCAGGGTAGCACAGATACGCAGTATTTT.